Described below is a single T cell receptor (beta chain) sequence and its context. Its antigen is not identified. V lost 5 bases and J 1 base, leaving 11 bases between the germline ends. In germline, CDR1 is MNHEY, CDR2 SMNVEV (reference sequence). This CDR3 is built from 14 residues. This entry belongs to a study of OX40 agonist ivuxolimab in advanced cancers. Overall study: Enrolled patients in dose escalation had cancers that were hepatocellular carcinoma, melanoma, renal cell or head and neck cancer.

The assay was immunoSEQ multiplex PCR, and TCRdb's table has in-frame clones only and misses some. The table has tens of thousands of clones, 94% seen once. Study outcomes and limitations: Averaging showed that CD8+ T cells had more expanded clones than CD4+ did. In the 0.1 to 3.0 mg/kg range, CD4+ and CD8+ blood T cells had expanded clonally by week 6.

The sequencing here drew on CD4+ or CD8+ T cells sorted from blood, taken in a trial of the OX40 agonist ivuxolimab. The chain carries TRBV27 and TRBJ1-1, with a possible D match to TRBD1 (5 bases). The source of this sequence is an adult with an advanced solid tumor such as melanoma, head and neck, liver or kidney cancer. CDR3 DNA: TGTGCCAGCAGTGGGGTCGGGGGGAACACTGAAGCTTTCTTT. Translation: CASSGVGGNTEAFF.